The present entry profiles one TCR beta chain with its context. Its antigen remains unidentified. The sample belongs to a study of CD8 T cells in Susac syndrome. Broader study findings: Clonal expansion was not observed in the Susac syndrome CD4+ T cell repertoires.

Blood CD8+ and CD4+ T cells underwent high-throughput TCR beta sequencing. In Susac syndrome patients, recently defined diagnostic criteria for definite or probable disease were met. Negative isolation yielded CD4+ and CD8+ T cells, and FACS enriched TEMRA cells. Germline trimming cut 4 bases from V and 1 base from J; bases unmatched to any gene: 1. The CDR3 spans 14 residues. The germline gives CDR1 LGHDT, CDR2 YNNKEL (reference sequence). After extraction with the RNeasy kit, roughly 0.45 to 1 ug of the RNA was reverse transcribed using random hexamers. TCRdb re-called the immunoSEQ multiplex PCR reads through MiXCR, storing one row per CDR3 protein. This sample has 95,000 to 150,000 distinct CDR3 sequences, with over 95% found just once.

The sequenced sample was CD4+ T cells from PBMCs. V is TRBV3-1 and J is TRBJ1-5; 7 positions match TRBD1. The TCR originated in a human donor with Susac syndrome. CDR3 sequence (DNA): TGTGCCAGCAGCCTGACAGGGAGCAATCAGCCCCAGCATTTT. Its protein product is CASSLTGSNQPQHF.